This T cell receptor (beta chain) is drawn from a study of preoperative IRX-2 immunotherapy in early breast cancer. This sample's treatment: preoperative locoregional IRX-2 cytokine immunotherapy. Preoperative locoregional IRX-2 cytokine immunotherapy was tested in the phase Ib source study. The method was immunoSEQ multiplex PCR; TCRdb's version includes in-frame clones alone and lacks a portion of them. The table records about 33,000 clones, roughly 89% of them present only once. The CDR3 is 17 residues long. Germline V gene lookup returns CDR1 MNHEY and CDR2 SMNVEV (reference sequence). Trimming cost V 0 bases and J 4 bases, with 13 bases left between them.

The sequence was obtained from a human donor with breast cancer. The sample consisted of tumor tissue, taken after IRX-2 immunotherapy. This chain uses TRBV27 with TRBJ2-6; D may match TRBD1 or TRBD2 (5 bases each). The CDR3 bases are TGTGCCAGCAGTTTATCGGGGGTGATCTCAGGGGCCAACGTCCTGACTTTC. Protein: CASSLSGVISGANVLTF. Variable domain in full (rest from reference TRBV27 and TRBJ2-6): EAQVTQNPRYLITVTGKKLTVTCSQNMNHEYMSWYRQDPGLGLRQIYYSMNVEVTDKGDVPEGYKVSRKEKRNFPLILESPSPNQTSLYFCASSLSGVISGANVLTFGAGSRLTVL.